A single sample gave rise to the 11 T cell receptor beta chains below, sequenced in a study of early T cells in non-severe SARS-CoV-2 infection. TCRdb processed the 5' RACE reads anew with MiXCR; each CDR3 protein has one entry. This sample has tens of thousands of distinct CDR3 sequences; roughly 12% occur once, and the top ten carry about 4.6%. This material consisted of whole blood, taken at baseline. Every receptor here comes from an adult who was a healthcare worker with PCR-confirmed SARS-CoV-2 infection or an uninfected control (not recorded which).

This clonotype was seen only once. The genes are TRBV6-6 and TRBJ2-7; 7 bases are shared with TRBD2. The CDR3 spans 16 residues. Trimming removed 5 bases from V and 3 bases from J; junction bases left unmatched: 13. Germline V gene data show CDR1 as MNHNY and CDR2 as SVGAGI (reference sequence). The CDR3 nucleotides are TGTGCCAGCAGTCAGCCGACCGGGACTACCGTCTACGAGCAGTACTTC. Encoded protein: CASSQPTGTTVYEQYF.

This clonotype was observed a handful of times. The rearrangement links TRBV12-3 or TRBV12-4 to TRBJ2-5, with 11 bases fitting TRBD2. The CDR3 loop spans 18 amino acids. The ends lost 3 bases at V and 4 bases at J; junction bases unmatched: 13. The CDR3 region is CASSFRLAGIIGAETQYF. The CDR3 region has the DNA TGTGCCAGCAGTTTCCGACTAGCGGGGATTATAGGGGCAGAGACCCAGTACTTC.

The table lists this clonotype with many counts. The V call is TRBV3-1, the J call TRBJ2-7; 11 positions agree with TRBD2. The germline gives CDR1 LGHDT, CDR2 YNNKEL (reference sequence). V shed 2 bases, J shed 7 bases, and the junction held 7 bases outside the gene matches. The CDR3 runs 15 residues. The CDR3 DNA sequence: TGTGCCAGCAGCCAATCTGTCCGACTAGCGGGGGAGCAGTACTTC. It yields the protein CASSQSVRLAGEQYF.

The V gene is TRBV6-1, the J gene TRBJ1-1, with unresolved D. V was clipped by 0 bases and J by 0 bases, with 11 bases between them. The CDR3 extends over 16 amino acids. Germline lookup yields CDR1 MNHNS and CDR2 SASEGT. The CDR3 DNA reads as TGTGCCAGCAGTGAAGCGCTGCCAGTGATGAACACTGAAGCTTTCTTT. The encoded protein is CASSEALPVMNTEAFF.

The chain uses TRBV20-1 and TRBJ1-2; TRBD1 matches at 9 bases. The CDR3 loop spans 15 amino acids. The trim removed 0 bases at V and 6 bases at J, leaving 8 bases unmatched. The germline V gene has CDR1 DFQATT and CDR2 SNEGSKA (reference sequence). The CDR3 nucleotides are TGCAGTGCTAGAGATTCCCTGGGACAGGGTAATGGCTACACCTTC. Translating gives CSARDSLGQGNGYTF.

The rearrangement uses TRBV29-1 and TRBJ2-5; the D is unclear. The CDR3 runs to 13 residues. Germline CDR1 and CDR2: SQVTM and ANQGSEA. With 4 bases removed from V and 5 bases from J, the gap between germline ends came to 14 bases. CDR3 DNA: TGCAGCGTTGGGATAAAGGCTGGGGAGACCCAGTACTTC. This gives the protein CSVGIKAGETQYF.

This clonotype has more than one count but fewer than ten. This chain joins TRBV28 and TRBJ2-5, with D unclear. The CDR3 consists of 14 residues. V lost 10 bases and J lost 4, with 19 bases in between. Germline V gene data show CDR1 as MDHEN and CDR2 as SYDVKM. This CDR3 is CATAPAANLETQYF. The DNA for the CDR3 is TGTGCCACCGCCCCGGCTGCCAACTTAGAGACCCAGTACTTC. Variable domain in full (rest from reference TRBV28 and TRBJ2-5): DVKVTQSSRYLVKRTGEKVFLECVQDMDHENMFWYRQDPGLGLRLIYFSYDVKMKEKGDIPEGYSVSREKKERFSLILESASTNQTSMYLCATAPAANLETQYFGPGTRLLVL.

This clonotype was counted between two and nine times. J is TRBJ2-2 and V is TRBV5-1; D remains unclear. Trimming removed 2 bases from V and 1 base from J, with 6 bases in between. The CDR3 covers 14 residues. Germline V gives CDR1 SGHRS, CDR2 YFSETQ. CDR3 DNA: TGCGCCAGCAGCTTCGACGGGAACACCGGGGAGCTGTTTTTT. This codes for CASSFDGNTGELFF.

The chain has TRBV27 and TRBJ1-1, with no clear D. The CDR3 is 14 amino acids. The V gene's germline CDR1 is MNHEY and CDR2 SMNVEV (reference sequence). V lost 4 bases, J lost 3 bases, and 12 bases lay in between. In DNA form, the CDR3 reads TGTGCCAGCAGTTCATTGTTTAGGGACACTGAAGCTTTCTTT. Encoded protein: CASSSLFRDTEAFF.

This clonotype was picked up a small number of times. The CDR3 loop is CASSLRPNTEAFF. The CDR3 nucleotides are TGTGCCAGCAGCTTGAGGCCGAACACTGAAGCTTTCTTT. The gene calls are TRBV5-6 and TRBJ1-1; D ambiguous. CDR3 size: 13 residues. Germline V CDR1 and CDR2: SGHDT, YYEEEE. V was shortened by 1 base and J by 1 base, with 5 bases between the two germline ends.

This CDR3 is CASSPLSGRATDTQYF. The CDR3 DNA reads as TGTGCCAGCTCACCACTGAGCGGGAGGGCCACAGATACGCAGTATTTT. The V gene is TRBV18, the J gene TRBJ2-3, with 10 bases aligning to TRBD2. The CDR3 is 16 residues long. Germline lookup yields CDR1 KGHSH and CDR2 LQKENI. Trimming took 1 base from V and 2 from J; bases not matched to a gene: 3.